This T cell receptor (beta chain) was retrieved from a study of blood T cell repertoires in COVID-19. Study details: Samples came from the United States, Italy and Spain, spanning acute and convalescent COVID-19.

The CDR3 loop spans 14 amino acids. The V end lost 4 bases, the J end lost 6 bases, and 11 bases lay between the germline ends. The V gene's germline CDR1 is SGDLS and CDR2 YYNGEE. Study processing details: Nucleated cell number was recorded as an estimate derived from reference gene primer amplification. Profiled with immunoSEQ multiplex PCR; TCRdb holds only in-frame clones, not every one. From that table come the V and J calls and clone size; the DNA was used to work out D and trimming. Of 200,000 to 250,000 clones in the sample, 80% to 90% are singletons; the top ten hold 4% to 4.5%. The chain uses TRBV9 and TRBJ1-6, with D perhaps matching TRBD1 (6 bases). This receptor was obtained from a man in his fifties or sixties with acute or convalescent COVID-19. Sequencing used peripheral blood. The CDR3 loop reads CASSLEGGNSPLHF. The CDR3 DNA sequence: TGTGCCAGCAGCCTAGAAGGGGGTAATTCACCCCTCCACTTT.